The clone carrying this TCR beta chain was recorded once. Its antigen is as yet unknown. The sample originates from a study of regulatory T cells in long-lasting Graves disease. Overall study: With positive TSH receptor antibodies and over 5 years of antithyroid drugs, Graves' disease was considered persistent.

This CDR3 has 16 amino acids. Germline V gene lookup returns CDR1 SQVTM and CDR2 ANQGSEA. Trimming stripped 6 bases from V and 2 bases from J, with 20 bases between. Investigators prepared the TCR beta libraries by applying iRepertoire HTBI primers and Arm-PCR of CDR3 regions. Via MiXCR, TCRdb re-called the multiplex PCR reads, giving one row per CDR3 protein. The data show about 400,000 distinct CDR3 sequences, around 20% seen once. Time point in this sample: persistent/refractory GD, antithyroid drugs over 5 years with positive TRAb. PBMC RNA served as the TCR library source. Study outcomes and limitations: The study found lower TCR diversity in persistent Graves' patients than in newly diagnosed ones. The sample size was small, and this may have reduced accuracy. Peripheral blood was the sole material, not thyroid tissue.

The chain employs TRBV29-1 and TRBJ2-4; TRBD2 might be the D (6 bases). The sequence derives from a female donor with Graves disease. Sequenced here: peripheral blood mononuclear cells (PBMCs), sampled when the disease was refractory, from a patient treated with antithyroid drugs. The CDR3 loop reads CSVEGPEGYSKNIQYF. In DNA, the CDR3 is TGCAGCGTGGAGGGGCCCGAGGGGTATTCCAAAAACATTCAGTACTTC.